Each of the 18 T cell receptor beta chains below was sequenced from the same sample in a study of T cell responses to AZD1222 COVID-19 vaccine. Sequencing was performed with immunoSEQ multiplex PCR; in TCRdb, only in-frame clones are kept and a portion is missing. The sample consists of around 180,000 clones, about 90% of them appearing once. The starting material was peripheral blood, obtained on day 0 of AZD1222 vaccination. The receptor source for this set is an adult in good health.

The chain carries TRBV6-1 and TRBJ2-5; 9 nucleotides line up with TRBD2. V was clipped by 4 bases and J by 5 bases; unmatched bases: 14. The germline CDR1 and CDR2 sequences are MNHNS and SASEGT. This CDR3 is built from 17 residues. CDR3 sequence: CASSGGPVAGARETQYF. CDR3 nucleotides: TGTGCCAGCAGTGGGGGTCCAGTAGCGGGAGCAAGGGAGACCCAGTACTTC.

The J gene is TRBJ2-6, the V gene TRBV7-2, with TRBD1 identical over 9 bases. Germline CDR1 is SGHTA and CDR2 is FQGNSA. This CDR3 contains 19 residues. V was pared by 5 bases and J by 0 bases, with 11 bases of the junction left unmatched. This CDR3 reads CASSTRPGQGSSGANVLTF. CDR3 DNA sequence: TGTGCCAGCAGCACCCGCCCGGGACAGGGAAGCTCTGGGGCCAACGTCCTGACTTTC.

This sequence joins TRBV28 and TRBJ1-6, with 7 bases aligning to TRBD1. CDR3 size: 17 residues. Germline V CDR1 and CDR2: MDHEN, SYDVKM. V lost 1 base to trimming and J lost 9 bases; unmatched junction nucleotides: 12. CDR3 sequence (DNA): TGTGCCAGCAGTTTATACAGGGGTGGGGGAGTGGGTTCACCCCTCCACTTT. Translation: CASSLYRGGGVGSPLHF.

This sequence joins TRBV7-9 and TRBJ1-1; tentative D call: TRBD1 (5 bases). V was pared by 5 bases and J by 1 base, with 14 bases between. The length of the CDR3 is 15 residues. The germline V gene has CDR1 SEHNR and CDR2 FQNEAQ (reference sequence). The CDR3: CASSLLGGRNTEAFF. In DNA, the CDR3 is TGTGCCAGCAGCCTCCTGGGGGGAAGGAACACTGAAGCTTTCTTT.

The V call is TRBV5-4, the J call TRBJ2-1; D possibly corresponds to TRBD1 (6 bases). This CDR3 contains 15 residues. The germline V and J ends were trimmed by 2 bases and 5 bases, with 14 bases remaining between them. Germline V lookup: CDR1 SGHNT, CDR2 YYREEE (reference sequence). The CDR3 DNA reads TGTGCCAGCAGCTTTTACGGGACACCGCACAATGAGCAGTTCTTC. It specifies CASSFYGTPHNEQFF.

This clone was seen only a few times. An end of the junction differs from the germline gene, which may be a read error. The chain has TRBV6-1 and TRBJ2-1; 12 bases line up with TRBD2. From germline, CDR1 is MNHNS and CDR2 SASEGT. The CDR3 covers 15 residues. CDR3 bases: TGTGCCAGCACTGAACTAGCGGGAGGAGGTAAGGAGCAGTTCTTC. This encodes CASTELAGGGKEQFF.

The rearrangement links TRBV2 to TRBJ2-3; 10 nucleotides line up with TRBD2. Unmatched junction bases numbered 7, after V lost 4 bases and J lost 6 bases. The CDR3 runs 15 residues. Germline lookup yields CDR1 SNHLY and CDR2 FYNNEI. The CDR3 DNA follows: TGTGCCAGCAGTGGGCTAGCGGGAGATGGTGATACGCAGTATTTT. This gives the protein CASSGLAGDGDTQYF.

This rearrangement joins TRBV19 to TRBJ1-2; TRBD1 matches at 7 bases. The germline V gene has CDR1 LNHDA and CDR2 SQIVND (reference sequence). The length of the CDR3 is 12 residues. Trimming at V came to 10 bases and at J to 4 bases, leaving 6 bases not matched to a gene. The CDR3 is CATRDSSYGYTF. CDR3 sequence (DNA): TGTGCCACCAGGGACAGCTCCTATGGCTACACCTTC.

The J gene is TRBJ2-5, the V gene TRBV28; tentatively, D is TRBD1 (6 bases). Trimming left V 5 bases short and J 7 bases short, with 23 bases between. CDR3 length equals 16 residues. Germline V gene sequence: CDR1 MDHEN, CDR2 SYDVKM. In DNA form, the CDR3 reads TGTGCCAGCAGTCTAACCGGGACACCGGTAGTCCGGACCCAGTACTTC. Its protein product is CASSLTGTPVVRTQYF. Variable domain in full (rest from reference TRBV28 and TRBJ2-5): DVKVTQSSRYLVKRTGEKVFLECVQDMDHENMFWYRQDPGLGLRLIYFSYDVKMKEKGDIPEGYSVSREKKERFSLILESASTNQTSMYLCASSLTGTPVVRTQYFGPGTRLLVL.

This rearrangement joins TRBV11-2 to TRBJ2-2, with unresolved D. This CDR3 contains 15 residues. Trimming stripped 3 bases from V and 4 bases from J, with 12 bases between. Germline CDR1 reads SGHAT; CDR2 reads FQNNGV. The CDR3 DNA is TGTGCCAGCAGCTTTCAAAGGTTGGCCACCGGGGAGCTGTTTTTT. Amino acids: CASSFQRLATGELFF. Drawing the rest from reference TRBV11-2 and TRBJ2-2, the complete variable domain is EAGVAQSPRYKIIEKRQSVAFWCNPISGHATLYWYQQILGQGPKLLIQFQNNGVVDDSQLPKDRFSAERLKGVDSTLKIQPAKLEDSAVYLCASSFQRLATGELFFGEGSRLTVL.

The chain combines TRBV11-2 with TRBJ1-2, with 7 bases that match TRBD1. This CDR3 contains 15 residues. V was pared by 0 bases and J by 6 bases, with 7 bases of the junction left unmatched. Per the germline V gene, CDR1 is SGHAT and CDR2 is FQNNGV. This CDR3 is CASSLDWGGGDGYTF. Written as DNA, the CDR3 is TGTGCCAGCAGCTTAGATTGGGGAGGGGGCGATGGCTACACCTTC.

Here the CDR3 reads CASSLEGRYGYTF. CDR3 bases: TGCGCCAGCAGCTTGGAGGGCCGCTATGGCTACACCTTC. The J gene is TRBJ1-2, the V gene TRBV5-1; D gene ambiguous. The germline V gene has CDR1 SGHRS and CDR2 YFSETQ. The CDR3 runs to 13 residues. V lost 0 bases, J lost 4 bases, and 7 bases lay in between.

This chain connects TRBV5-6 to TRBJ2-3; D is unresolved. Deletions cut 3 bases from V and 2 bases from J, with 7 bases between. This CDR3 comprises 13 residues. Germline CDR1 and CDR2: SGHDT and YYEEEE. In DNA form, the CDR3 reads TGTGCCAGCAGCTGGGCGGACACAGATACGCAGTATTTT. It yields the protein CASSWADTDTQYF.

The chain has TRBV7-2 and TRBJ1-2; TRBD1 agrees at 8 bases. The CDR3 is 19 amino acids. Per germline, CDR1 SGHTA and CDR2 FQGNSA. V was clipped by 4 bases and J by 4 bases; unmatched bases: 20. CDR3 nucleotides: TGTGCCAGCAGCTCCCAGCAGTTAGGGGCCAGGGGGCTCAGCTATGGCTACACCTTC. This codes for CASSSQQLGARGLSYGYTF.

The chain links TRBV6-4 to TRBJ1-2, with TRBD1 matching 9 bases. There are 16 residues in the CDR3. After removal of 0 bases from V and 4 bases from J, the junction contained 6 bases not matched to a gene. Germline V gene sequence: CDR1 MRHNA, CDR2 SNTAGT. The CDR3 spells CASSDSQQGASYGYTF. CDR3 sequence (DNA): TGTGCCAGCAGTGACTCCCAACAGGGGGCGAGCTATGGCTACACCTTC.

Here the CDR3 reads CASSLSGHRTEAFF. The CDR3 region has the DNA TGTGCCAGCAGTTTATCGGGTCACCGCACTGAAGCTTTCTTT. The genes are TRBV27 and TRBJ1-1; no clear D gene. CDR3 length: 14 residues. Trimming left V 0 bases short and J 4 bases short, with 9 bases between. Germline CDR1 and CDR2: MNHEY and SMNVEV (reference sequence).

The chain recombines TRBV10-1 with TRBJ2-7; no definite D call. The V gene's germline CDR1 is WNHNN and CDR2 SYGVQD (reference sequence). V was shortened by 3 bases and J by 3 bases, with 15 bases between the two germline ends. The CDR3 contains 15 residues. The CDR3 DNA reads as TGCGCCAGCAGTGATATGGTGACCAGAAGCTACGAGCAGTACTTC. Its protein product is CASSDMVTRSYEQYF.

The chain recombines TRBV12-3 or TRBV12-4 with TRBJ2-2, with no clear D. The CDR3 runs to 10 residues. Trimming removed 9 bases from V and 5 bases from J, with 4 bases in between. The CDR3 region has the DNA TGTGCCAGTGAAACCGGGGAGCTGTTTTTT. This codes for CASETGELFF.